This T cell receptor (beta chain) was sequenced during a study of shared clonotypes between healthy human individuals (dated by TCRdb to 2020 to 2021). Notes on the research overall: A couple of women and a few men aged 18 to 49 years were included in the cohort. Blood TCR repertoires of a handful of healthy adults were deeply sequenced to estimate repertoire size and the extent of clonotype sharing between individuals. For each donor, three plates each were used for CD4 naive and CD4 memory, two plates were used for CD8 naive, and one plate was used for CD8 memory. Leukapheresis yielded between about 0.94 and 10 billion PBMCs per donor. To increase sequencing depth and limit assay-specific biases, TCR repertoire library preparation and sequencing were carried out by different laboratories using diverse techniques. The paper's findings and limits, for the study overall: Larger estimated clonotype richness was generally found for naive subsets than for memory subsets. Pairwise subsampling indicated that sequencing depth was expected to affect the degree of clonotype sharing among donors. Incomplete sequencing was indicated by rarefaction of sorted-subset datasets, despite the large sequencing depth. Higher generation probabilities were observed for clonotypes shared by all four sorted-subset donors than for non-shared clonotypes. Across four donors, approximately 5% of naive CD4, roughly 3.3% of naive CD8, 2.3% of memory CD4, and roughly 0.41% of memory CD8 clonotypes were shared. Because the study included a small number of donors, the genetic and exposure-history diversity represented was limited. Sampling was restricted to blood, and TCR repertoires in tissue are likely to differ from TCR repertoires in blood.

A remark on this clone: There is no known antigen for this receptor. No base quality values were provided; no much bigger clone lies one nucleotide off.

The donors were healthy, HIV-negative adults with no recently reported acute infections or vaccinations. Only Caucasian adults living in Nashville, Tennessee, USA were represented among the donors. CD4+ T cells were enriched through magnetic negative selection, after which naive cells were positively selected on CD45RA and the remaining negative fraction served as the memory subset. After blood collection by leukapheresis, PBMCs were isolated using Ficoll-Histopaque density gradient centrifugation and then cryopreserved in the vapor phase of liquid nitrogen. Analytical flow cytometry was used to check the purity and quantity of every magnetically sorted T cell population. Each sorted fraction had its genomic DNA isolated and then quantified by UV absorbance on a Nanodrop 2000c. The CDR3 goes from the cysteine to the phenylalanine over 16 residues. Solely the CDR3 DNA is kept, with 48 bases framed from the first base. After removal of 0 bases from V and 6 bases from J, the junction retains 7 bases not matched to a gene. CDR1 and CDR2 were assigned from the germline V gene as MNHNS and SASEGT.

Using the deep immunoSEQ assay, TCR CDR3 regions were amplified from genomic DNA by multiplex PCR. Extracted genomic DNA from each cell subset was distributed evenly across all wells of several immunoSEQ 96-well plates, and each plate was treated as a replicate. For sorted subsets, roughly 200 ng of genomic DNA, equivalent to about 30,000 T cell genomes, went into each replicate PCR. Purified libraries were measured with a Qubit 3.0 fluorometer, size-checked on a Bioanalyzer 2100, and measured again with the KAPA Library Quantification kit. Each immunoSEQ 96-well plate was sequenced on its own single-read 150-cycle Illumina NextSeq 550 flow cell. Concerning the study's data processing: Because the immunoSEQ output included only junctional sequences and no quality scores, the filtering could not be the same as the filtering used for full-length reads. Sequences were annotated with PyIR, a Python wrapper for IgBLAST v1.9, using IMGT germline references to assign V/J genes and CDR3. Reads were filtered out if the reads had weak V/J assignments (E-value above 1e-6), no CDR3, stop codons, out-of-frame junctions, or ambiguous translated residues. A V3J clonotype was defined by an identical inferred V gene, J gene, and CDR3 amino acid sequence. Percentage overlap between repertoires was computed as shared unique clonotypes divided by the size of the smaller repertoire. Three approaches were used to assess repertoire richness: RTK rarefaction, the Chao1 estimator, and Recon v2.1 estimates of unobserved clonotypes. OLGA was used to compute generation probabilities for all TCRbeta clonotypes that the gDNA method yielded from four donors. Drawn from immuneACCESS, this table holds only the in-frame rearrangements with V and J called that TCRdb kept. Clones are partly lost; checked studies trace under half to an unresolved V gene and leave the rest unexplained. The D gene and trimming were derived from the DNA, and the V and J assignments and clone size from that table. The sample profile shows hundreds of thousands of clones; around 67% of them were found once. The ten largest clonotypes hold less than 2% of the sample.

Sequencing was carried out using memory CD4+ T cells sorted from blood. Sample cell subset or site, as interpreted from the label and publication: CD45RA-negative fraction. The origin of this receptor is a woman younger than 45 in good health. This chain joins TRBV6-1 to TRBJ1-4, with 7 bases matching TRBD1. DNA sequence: TGTGCCAGCAGTGAAGCGTCGGGGCAGGGGGATGAAAAACTGTTTTTT. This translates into CASSEASGQGDEKLFF.